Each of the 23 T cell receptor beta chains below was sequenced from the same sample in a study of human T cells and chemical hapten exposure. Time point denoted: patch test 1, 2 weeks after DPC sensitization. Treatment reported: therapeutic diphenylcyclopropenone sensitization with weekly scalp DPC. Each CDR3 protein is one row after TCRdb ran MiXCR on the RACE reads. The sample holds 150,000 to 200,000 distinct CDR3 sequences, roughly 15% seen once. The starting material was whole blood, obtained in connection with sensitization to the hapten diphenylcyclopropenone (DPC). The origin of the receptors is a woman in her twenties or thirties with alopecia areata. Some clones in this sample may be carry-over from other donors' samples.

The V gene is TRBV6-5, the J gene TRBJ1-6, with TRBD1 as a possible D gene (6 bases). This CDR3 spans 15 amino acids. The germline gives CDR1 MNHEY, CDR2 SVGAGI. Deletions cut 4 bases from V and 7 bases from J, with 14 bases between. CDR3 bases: TGTGCCAGCAGTTTACAGGGTCTAAGGAATTCACCCCTCCACTTT. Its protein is CASSLQGLRNSPLHF.

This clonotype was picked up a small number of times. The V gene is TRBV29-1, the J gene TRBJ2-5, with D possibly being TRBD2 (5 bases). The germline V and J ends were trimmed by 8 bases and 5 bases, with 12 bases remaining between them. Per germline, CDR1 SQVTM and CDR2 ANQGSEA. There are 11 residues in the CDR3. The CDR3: CSLRVQETQYF. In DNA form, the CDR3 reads TGCAGCTTGAGGGTTCAGGAGACCCAGTACTTC.

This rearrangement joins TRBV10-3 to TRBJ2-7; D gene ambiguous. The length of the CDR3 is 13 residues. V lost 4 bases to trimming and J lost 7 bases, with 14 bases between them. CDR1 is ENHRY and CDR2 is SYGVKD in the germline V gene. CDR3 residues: CAISVINGREQYF. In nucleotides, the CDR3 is TGTGCCATCAGTGTAATCAATGGTCGGGAGCAGTACTTC.

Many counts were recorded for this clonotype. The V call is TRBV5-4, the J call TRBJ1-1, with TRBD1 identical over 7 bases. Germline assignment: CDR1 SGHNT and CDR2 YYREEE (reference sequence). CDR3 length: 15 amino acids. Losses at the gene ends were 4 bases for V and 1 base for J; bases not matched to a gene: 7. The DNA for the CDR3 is TGTGCCAGCAGCCCTAGACAGGGTTCGAACACTGAAGCTTTCTTT. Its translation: CASSPRQGSNTEAFF.

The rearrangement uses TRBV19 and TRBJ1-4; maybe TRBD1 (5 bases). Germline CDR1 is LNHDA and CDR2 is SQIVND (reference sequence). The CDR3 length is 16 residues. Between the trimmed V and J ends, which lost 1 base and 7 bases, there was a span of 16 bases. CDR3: CASSIGLFDSIEKLFF. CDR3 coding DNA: TGTGCCAGTAGTATAGGTTTATTCGACAGCATTGAAAAACTGTTTTTT.

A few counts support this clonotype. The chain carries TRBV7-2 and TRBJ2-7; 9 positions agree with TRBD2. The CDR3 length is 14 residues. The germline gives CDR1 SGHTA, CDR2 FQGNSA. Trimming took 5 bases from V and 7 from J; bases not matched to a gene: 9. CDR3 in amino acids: CASSQYSGGEEQYF. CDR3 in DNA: TGTGCCAGCAGCCAATATAGCGGGGGAGAAGAGCAGTACTTC.

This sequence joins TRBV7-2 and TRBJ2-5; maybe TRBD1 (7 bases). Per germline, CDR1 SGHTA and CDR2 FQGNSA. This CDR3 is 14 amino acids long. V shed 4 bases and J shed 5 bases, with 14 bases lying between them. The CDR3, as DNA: TGTGCCAGCAGCTCCCAGGGGGGTAGGGAGACCCAGTACTTC. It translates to CASSSQGGRETQYF.

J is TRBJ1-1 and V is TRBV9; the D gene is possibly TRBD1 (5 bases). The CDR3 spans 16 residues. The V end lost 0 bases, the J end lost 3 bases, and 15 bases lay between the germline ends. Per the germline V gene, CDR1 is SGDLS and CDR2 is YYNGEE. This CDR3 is CASSVVRGRADTEAFF. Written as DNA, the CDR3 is TGTGCCAGCAGCGTAGTTAGGGGCAGGGCGGACACTGAAGCTTTCTTT.

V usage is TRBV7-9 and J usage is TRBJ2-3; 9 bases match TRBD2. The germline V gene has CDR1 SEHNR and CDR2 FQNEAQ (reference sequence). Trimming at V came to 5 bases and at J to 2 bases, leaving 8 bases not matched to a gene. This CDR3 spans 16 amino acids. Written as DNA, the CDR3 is TGTGCCAGCAGCCCATTCCGACTAGCGGTCACAGATACGCAGTATTTT. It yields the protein CASSPFRLAVTDTQYF.

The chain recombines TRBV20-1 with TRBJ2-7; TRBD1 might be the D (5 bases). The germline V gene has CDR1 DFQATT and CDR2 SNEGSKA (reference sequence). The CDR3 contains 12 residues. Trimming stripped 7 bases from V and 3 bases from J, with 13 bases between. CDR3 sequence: CSGKTDFYEQYF. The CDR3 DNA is TGCAGTGGAAAGACAGATTTCTACGAGCAGTACTTC.

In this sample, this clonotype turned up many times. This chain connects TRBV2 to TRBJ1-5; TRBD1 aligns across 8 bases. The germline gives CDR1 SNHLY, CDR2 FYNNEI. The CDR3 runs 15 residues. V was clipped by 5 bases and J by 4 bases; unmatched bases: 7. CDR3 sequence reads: CASSLSGQGNQPQHF. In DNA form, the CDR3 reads TGTGCCAGCAGTTTATCCGGACAGGGAAATCAGCCCCAGCATTTT.

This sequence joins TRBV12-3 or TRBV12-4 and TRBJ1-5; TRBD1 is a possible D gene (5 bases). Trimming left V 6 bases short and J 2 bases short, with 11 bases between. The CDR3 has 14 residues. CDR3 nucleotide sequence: TGTGCCAGCAGCGTACGAGGGGGCAATCAGCCCCAGCATTTT. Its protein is CASSVRGGNQPQHF.

The CDR3 reads CSALAGGPAHEQYF. The CDR3 region has the DNA TGCAGTGCGCTAGCGGGAGGGCCGGCCCACGAGCAGTACTTC. The V call is TRBV20-1, the J call TRBJ2-7; TRBD2 agrees at 12 bases. Trimming at V came to 6 bases and at J to 5 bases, leaving 8 bases not matched to a gene. This CDR3 spans 14 amino acids. The germline CDR1 and CDR2 sequences are DFQATT and SNEGSKA (reference sequence).

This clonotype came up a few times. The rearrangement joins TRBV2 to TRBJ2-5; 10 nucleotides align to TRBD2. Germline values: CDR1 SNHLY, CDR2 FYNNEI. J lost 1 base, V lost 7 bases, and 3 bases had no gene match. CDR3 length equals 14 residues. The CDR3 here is CASTRTSGQETQYF. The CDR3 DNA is TGTGCCAGCACTAGGACTAGCGGCCAAGAGACCCAGTACTTC.

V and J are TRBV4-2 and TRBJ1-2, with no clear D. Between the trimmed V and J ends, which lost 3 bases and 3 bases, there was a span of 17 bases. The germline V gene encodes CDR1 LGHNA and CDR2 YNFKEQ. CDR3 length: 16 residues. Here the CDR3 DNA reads TGTGCCAGCAGCCAGAACCCGGGATGGGCTCACTATGGCTACACCTTC. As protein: CASSQNPGWAHYGYTF.

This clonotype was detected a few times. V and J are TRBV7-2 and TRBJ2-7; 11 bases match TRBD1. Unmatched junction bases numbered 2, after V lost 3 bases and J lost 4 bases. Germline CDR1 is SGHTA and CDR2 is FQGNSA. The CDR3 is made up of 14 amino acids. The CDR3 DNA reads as TGTGCCAGCAGCTTCCGGGACAGGGGGTACGAGCAGTACTTC. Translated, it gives CASSFRDRGYEQYF.

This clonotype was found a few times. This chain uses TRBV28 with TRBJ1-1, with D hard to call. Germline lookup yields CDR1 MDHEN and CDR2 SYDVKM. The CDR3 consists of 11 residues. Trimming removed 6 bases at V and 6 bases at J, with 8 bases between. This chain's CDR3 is CASRGKPEAFF. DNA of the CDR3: TGTGCCAGCAGGGGGAAGCCTGAAGCTTTCTTT.

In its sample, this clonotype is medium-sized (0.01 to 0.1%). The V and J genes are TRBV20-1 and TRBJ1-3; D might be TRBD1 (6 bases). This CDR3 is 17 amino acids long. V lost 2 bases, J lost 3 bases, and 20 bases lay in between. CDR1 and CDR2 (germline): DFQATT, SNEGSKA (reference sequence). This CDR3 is CSARSAEWGAYGNTIYF. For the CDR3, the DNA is TGCAGTGCTAGATCCGCCGAATGGGGGGCGTATGGAAACACCATATATTTT.

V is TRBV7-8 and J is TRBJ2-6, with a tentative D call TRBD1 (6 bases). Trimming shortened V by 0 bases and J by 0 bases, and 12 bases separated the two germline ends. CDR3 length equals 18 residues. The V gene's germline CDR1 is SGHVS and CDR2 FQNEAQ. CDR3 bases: TGTGCCAGCAGCTTAGCGGGGGCCCTTAGCTCTGGGGCCAACGTCCTGACTTTC. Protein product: CASSLAGALSSGANVLTF.

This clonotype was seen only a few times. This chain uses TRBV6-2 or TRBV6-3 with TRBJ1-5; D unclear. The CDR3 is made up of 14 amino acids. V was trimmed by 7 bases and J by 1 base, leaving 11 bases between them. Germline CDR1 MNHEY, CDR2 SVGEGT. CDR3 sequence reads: CASKKTGSNQPQHF. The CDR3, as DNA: TGTGCCAGCAAAAAGACGGGGAGCAATCAGCCCCAGCATTTT.

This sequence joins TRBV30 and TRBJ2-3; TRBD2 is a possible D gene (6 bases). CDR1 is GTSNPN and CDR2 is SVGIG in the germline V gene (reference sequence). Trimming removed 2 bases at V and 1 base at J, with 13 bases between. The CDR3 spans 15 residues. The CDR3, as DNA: TGTGCCTGGAGTCCCTTAGCGGTGGGCACAGATACGCAGTATTTT. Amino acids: CAWSPLAVGTDTQYF.

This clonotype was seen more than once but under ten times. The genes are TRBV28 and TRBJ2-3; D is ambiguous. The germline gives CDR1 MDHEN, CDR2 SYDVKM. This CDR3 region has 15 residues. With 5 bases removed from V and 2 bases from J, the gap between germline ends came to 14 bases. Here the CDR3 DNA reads TGTGCCAGCAGTAGGGCACAGACCCCCACAGATACGCAGTATTTT. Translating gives CASSRAQTPTDTQYF.

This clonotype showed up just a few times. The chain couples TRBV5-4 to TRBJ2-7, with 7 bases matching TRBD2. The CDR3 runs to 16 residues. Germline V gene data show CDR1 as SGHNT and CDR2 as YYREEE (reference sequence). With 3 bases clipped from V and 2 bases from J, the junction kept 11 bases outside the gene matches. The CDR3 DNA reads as TGTGCCAGCAGCTACGGTAGCGGGCGAGGGACCTACGAGCAGTACTTC. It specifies CASSYGSGRGTYEQYF.